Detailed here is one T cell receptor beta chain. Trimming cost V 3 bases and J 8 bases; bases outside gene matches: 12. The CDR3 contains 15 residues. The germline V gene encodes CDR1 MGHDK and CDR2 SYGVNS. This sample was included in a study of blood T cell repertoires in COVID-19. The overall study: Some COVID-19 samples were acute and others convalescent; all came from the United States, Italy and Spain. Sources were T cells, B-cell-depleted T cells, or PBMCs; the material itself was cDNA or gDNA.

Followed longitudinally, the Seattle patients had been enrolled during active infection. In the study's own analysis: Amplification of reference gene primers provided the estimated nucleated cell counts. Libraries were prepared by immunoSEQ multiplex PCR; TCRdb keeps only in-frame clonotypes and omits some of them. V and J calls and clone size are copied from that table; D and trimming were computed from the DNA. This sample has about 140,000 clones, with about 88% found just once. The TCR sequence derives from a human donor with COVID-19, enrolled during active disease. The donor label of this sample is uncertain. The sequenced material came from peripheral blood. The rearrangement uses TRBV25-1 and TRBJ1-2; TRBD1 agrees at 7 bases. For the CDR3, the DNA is TGTGCCAGCAGTGATGGGGACAGAACTATGGGAGGCTACACCTTC. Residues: CASSDGDRTMGGYTF.